The subject of this entry is one TCR beta chain. Its target is not known. Some clones are missing from TCRdb's copy, which holds only in-frame ones; the method was immunoSEQ multiplex PCR. The sample consists of 57,000 or so clones, about 70% of them appearing once. The record originates from a study of T cell responses to AZD1222 COVID-19 vaccine. Across the whole study: Some second doses came at about 4 weeks and others at about 12 weeks; these were pooled.

General study points: Spike-specific TCR breadth and depth were elevated following two AZD1222 doses. The donor cohort was predominantly white British with a female majority, and clonal diversity may have been underestimated. Unmutated regions of variants are reportedly targeted by nearly half of spike-specific TCRs.

Specimen: peripheral blood, collected on day 0 of AZD1222 vaccination. This clonotype originated in an adult in good health.

The CDR3 DNA follows: TGTGCCAGCAGCTTGAAACCCGCAAGCTACGAGCAGTACTTC. This codes for CASSLKPASYEQYF. This chain joins TRBV5-4 and TRBJ2-7; no clear D. Trimming shortened V by 1 base and J by 3 bases, and 11 bases separated the two germline ends. The germline V gene has CDR1 SGHNT and CDR2 YYREEE (reference sequence). The CDR3 length is 14 residues.